The 24 T cell receptor beta chains listed next were all sequenced from one sample in a study of cytomegalovirus exposure and HLA in healthy donors (TCRdb year 2017). Library prep was done by the immunoSEQ multiplex PCR assay. For the multiplex PCR, a mixture combining 60 forward primers for TCR Vbeta segments and 13 reverse primers for TCR Jbeta segments was used. The table comes from immuneACCESS by way of TCRdb, which keeps in-frame sequences with V and J called. Part of the clones is missing from these tables; in studies checked, under half for an unresolved V gene and the rest for unknown reasons. Counted in this sample were about 210,000 clones; roughly 87% of them appeared once. The ten biggest clones cover approximately 1.1% of the sample. Sample: PBMCs. The receptors here all came from a boy between 2 and 15 years old in good health and CMV-seronegative.

The sample holds one count of this clone. An end of the junction does not agree with germline; a read error may underlie this. The sample holds other DNA sequences that translate to the same CDR3. The chain joins TRBV5-1 to TRBJ2-5; perhaps TRBD2 as D (6 bases). The CDR3 length is 13 residues. CDR1 SGHRS and CDR2 YFSETQ come from the germline V gene. The CDR3 bases are TGCGCCAGCAGCTTATCGGGAGTGGAGACTCAGTACTTC. Protein: CASSLSGVETQYF.

This chain uses TRBV19 with TRBJ2-2, with TRBD1 as a possible D gene (6 bases). Germline V gives CDR1 LNHDA, CDR2 SQIVND (reference sequence). The CDR3 has 12 residues. Trimming left V 5 bases short and J 8 bases short, with 9 bases between. CDR3: CASSHRDGELFF. The CDR3 bases are TGTGCCAGTAGTCACAGGGATGGGGAGCTGTTTTTT.

The chain combines TRBV28 with TRBJ1-5; 7 bases line up with TRBD1. The ends lost 4 bases at V and 4 bases at J; junction bases unmatched: 7. This CDR3 spans 15 amino acids. Per germline, CDR1 MDHEN and CDR2 SYDVKM. The CDR3 sequence: CASSSLDRSNQPQHF. The CDR3, as DNA: TGTGCCAGCAGTTCCCTGGACAGGAGTAATCAGCCCCAGCATTTT.

V gene TRBV19 combines with J gene TRBJ2-7; weak D call: TRBD1 (5 bases). The CDR3 consists of 15 residues. CDR1 and CDR2 (germline): LNHDA, SQIVND (reference sequence). V lost 1 base, J lost 2 bases, and 12 bases lay in between. The CDR3 here is CASSIGQGQAYEQYF. CDR3 DNA sequence: TGTGCCAGTAGTATAGGGCAGGGCCAAGCCTACGAGCAGTACTTC.

The chain combines TRBV30 with TRBJ2-1; tentative D call: TRBD2 (5 bases). CDR3 length equals 13 residues. Trimming pared 1 base from V and 10 bases from J, leaving 14 bases between. Germline-derived CDR1 and CDR2 are GTSNPN and SVGIG (reference sequence). CDR3 bases: TGTGCCTGGAGTGAGCTAGGGAGCGCCGAGCAGTTCTTC. It yields the protein CAWSELGSAEQFF. Together with reference TRBV30 and TRBJ2-1, the CDR3 gives the full variable domain: SQTIHQWPATLVQPVGSPLSLECTVEGTSNPNLYWYRQAAGRGLQLLFYSVGIGQISSEVPQNLSASRPQDRQFILSSKKLLLSDSGFYLCAWSELGSAEQFFGPGTRLTVL.

Here the CDR3 reads CAIRGSGSADTQYF. In nucleotides, the CDR3 is TGTGCCATCAGAGGTAGCGGGAGTGCAGATACGCAGTATTTT. This chain links TRBV10-3 with TRBJ2-3, with 9 positions matching TRBD2. Germline values: CDR1 ENHRY, CDR2 SYGVKD. V trimming: 6 bases; J trimming: 4 bases; junction bases outside the gene matches: 5. The CDR3 loop spans 14 amino acids.

The rearrangement uses TRBV27 and TRBJ2-3; 9 bases are shared with TRBD2. Germline V gives CDR1 MNHEY, CDR2 SMNVEV (reference sequence). V lost 6 bases and J lost 2; bases outside the gene matches: 6. This CDR3 is 15 amino acids long. As DNA, the CDR3 is TGTGCCAGCAGCGTAGCGGGGGTTTCCACAGATACGCAGTATTTT. Protein product: CASSVAGVSTDTQYF.

The gene calls are TRBV7-9 and TRBJ2-2; no definite D call. Germline CDR1 SEHNR, CDR2 FQNEAQ (reference sequence). The CDR3 has 14 residues. Trimming left V 1 base short and J 1 base short, with 4 bases between. CDR3 nucleotide sequence: TGTGCCAGCAGCTTAGTAGAGAACACCGGGGAGCTGTTTTTT. Translation gives CASSLVENTGELFF. Complete variable domain (other parts from reference TRBV7-9 and TRBJ2-2): DTGVSQNPRHKITKRGQNVTFRCDPISEHNRLYWYRQTLGQGPEFLTYFQNEAQLEKSRLLSDRFSAERPKGSFSTLEIQRTEQGDSAMYLCASSLVENTGELFFGEGSRLTVL.

The CDR3 loop reads CASSDRGTYEQYF. For the CDR3, the DNA is TGTGCCAGTTCAGACAGGGGAACCTACGAGCAGTACTTC. The chain couples TRBV19 to TRBJ2-7; 8 nucleotides agree with TRBD1. Losses at the gene ends were 8 bases for V and 2 bases for J; bases not matched to a gene: 5. The CDR3 covers 13 residues. Germline values: CDR1 LNHDA, CDR2 SQIVND (reference sequence).

The rearrangement joins TRBV5-4 to TRBJ2-3; D unresolved. Between the trimmed V and J ends, which lost 7 bases and 4 bases, there was a span of 13 bases. CDR3 size: 13 residues. From germline, CDR1 is SGHNT and CDR2 YYREEE (reference sequence). The CDR3 DNA reads as TGTGCCAGCCGAGGTGGCAGCCCAGATACGCAGTATTTT. Residues: CASRGGSPDTQYF.

The chain links TRBV11-3 to TRBJ2-7; possibly TRBD1 for D (5 bases). V lost 1 base and J lost 6, with 10 bases in between. This CDR3 is 13 amino acids long. Germline V lookup: CDR1 SGHNT, CDR2 YENEEA. CDR3 amino acids: CASSLAREGEQYF. The CDR3 DNA follows: TGTGCCAGCAGCTTAGCCAGGGAAGGCGAGCAGTACTTC.

The gene calls are TRBV5-6 and TRBJ2-7, with TRBD1 matching 9 bases. V dropped 0 bases and J dropped 5; count of bases not matched to a gene: 6. CDR3 length: 15 amino acids. Germline V gives CDR1 SGHDT, CDR2 YYEEEE. The CDR3 DNA is TGTGCCAGCAGCTTGGCAGGGACAGGGCGGGACGAGCAGTACTTC. As protein: CASSLAGTGRDEQYF.

On this clone: Other DNA sequences in this specimen translate into the identical CDR3. V gene TRBV7-9 combines with J gene TRBJ2-2; D might be TRBD2 (5 bases). V gave up 3 bases and J gave up 5 bases, with 7 bases separating them. CDR1 SEHNR and CDR2 FQNEAQ come from the germline V gene (reference sequence). The CDR3 has 13 residues. The CDR3 here is CASSFSGTGELFF. The CDR3 DNA follows: TGTGCCAGCAGCTTCTCGGGGACCGGGGAGCTGTTTTTT.

This clone was seen once. The chain recombines TRBV5-1 with TRBJ2-5; D gene unclear. CDR1 is SGHRS and CDR2 is YFSETQ in the germline V gene. The CDR3 spans 13 residues. The V end was cut by 4 bases, the J end by 5 bases, with 12 bases between. The CDR3 region has the DNA TGCGCCAGCAGCGCTGGCTTGTGGGAGACCCAGTACTTC. Its protein is CASSAGLWETQYF.

Concerning this clone: The identical CDR3 is also encoded by other nucleotide sequences in the sample. The chain links TRBV6-6 to TRBJ2-5; D gene ambiguous. The V end lost 0 bases, the J end lost 0 bases, and 5 bases lay between the germline ends. CDR3 length equals 14 residues. Germline CDR1 reads MNHNY; CDR2 reads SVGAGI (reference sequence). The DNA of the CDR3 is TGTGCCAGCAGTTACTCGAGAGACCAAGAGACCCAGTACTTC. It codes for CASSYSRDQETQYF.

The chain links TRBV15 to TRBJ1-2; no clear D. The CDR3 runs 14 residues. Germline assignment: CDR1 LNHNV and CDR2 YYDKDF (reference sequence). Trimming pared 0 bases from V and 0 bases from J, leaving 5 bases between. The CDR3 spells CATSRDRANYGYTF. CDR3 in DNA: TGTGCCACCAGCAGAGACCGGGCTAACTATGGCTACACCTTC.

The gene calls are TRBV7-2 and TRBJ2-5; 8 nucleotides match TRBD2. The CDR3 is made up of 15 amino acids. Trimming cost V 5 bases and J 5 bases; bases outside gene matches: 10. In germline, CDR1 is SGHTA, CDR2 FQGNSA. The CDR3 bases are TGTGCCAGCAGCCGTAGCGGGGCCATCCGGGAGACCCAGTACTTC. Amino acid sequence: CASSRSGAIRETQYF. The full variable domain, with the rest looked up from reference TRBV7-2 and TRBJ2-5, is GAGVSQSPSNKVTEKGKDVELRCDPISGHTALYWYRQSLGQGLEFLIYFQGNSAPDKSGLPSDRFSAERTGGSVSTLTIQRTQQEDSAVYLCASSRSGAIRETQYFGPGTRLLVL.

The chain joins TRBV7-9 to TRBJ2-7; the D gene is possibly TRBD1 (6 bases). Germline CDR1 SEHNR, CDR2 FQNEAQ (reference sequence). V lost 3 bases to trimming and J lost 1 base, with 10 bases between them. The CDR3 loop spans 14 amino acids. CDR3 region: CASSFRGSSYEQYF. CDR3 bases: TGTGCCAGCAGCTTCAGGGGCTCGTCCTACGAGCAGTACTTC.

This rearrangement joins TRBV10-3 to TRBJ1-1; 8 nucleotides agree with TRBD1. The CDR3 sequence is 13 residues long. CDR1 is ENHRY, CDR2 SYGVKD, per germline. V lost 0 bases, J lost 11 bases, and 5 bases stayed unmatched. The CDR3 loop reads CAISESDRVRAFF. CDR3 DNA sequence: TGTGCCATCAGTGAGTCGGACAGGGTCCGGGCTTTCTTT.

This rearrangement joins TRBV29-1 to TRBJ2-3; 11 nucleotides line up with TRBD2. Germline CDR1 reads SQVTM; CDR2 reads ANQGSEA. The CDR3 contains 17 residues. With 0 bases clipped from V and 4 bases from J, the junction kept 9 bases outside the gene matches. In DNA form, the CDR3 reads TGCAGCGTTGAAGAACTCCTGACTAGCGGGAATCCAGATACGCAGTATTTT. Protein: CSVEELLTSGNPDTQYF.

This clone was observed a handful of times. The chain employs TRBV10-2 and TRBJ1-5; 7 positions agree with TRBD1. The J segment lost 5 bases and the V segment lost 6 bases, leaving 13 bases of the junction unmatched. Germline V gives CDR1 WSHSY, CDR2 SAAADI. This CDR3 has 16 amino acids. CDR3 DNA: TGCGCCAGCAGATACCTGGAGGGACAGCTTCATCAGCCCCAGCATTTT. The encoded protein is CASRYLEGQLHQPQHF.

The rearrangement uses TRBV19 and TRBJ2-5; possible D gene TRBD2, 7 bases. V was pared by 1 base and J by 4 bases, with 16 bases between. This CDR3 has 16 amino acids. Germline-derived CDR1 and CDR2 are LNHDA and SQIVND (reference sequence). This CDR3 is CASSIAGGLGGETQYF. The CDR3 DNA is TGTGCCAGTAGTATAGCGGGGGGCCTGGGAGGAGAGACCCAGTACTTC.

The rearrangement joins TRBV28 to TRBJ1-1; 7 bases are shared with TRBD1. V trimming: 5 bases; J trimming: 4 bases; junction bases outside the gene matches: 7. CDR1 and CDR2 from the germline V gene are MDHEN and SYDVKM. The CDR3 runs to 14 residues. CDR3 bases: TGTGCCAGCAGTGAATTTGGACAGGCCACTGAAGCTTTCTTT. Protein sequence: CASSEFGQATEAFF. The complete variable domain, with remaining parts taken from reference TRBV28 and TRBJ1-1, reads DVKVTQSSRYLVKRTGEKVFLECVQDMDHENMFWYRQDPGLGLRLIYFSYDVKMKEKGDIPEGYSVSREKKERFSLILESASTNQTSMYLCASSEFGQATEAFFGQGTRLTVV.

For the CDR3, the DNA is TGTGCCTGGGGGAGGGGGGGATCCTACGAGCAGTACTTC. Amino acids: CAWGRGGSYEQYF. The rearrangement joins TRBV28 to TRBJ2-5; tentatively, D is TRBD2 (7 bases). Near its end, the DNA agrees better with TRBJ2-7, so the J call may be wrong. Looked up from germline, CDR1 is MDHEN and CDR2 is SYDVKM. This CDR3 has 13 amino acids.